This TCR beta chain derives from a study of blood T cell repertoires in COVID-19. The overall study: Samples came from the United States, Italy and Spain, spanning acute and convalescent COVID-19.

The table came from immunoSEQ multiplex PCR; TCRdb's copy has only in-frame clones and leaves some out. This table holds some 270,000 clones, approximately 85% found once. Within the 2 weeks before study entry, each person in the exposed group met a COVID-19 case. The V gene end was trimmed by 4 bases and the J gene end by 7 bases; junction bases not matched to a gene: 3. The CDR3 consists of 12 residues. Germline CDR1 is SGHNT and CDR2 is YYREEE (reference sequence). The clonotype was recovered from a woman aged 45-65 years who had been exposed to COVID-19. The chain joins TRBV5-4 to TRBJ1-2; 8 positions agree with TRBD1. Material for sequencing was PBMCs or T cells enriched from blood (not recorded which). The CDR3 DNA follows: TGTGCCAGCAGCATACAGGGGGGTGGCTACACCTTC. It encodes CASSIQGGGYTF.